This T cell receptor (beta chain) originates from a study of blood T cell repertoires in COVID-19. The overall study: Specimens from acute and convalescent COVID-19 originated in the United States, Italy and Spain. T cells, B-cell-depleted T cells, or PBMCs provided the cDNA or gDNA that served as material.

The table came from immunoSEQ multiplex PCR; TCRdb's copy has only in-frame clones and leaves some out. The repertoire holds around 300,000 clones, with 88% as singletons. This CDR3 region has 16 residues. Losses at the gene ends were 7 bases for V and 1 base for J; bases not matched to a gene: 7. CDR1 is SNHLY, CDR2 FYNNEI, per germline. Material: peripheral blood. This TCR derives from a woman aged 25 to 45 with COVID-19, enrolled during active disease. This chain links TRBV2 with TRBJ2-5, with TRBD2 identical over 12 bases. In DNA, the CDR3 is TGTGCCAGCAAAAGGACTAGCGGGGCGTTCCAAGAGACCCAGTACTTC. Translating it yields CASKRTSGAFQETQYF.